A selection of T cell receptor beta chains follows, all from one sample in a study of blood T cell repertoires in COVID-19. Sequenced by immunoSEQ multiplex PCR; TCRdb stores in-frame clones only, minus some. The repertoire holds around 110,000 clones, with roughly 80% as singletons. The sample consisted of peripheral blood. These receptors originate from a man between 65 and 79 years old with acute or convalescent COVID-19. The CDR3 runs from the conserved cysteine through the conserved F or W. Each record gives: clone size, J gene, V gene, D gene, CDR3 DNA, CDR3 protein. D genes are given only for firm matches. Clone size appears in some rows only: once, few, many, or a class for an expanded clone.

>-|TRBJ1-1|TRBV12-3/TRBV12-4|TRBD1
TGTGCCAGCAGCGCCACAGGGGGCACTGAAGCTTTCTTT
CASSATGGTEAFF
>-|TRBJ1-5|TRBV2|-
TGTGCCAGCAGTGAATCAGTCAGTTTCCAGCCCCAGCATTTT
CASSESVSFQPQHF
>once|TRBJ2-1|TRBV3-1/TRBV3-2|TRBD2
TGTGCCAGCAGCCAAAAGACCGGGACTAGCGGGAGGAATGAGCAGTTCTTC
CASSQKTGTSGRNEQFF
>-|TRBJ2-1|TRBV14|TRBD2
TGTGCCAGCAGCCTTAGCGGGATTGAGCAGTTCTTC
CASSLSGIEQFF
>-|TRBJ1-2|TRBV30|-
TGTGCCTGGACTTATGACTCACTCTATGGCTACACCTTC
CAWTYDSLYGYTF
>-|TRBJ2-3|TRBV6-5|TRBD2
TGTGCCAGCGGGGAGGGGTCCACAGATACGCAGTATTTT
CASGEGSTDTQYF
>-|TRBJ2-7|TRBV19|TRBD1
TGTGCCAGTAGTGCCCGGACAGGGGTAGTCTACGAGCAGTACTTC
CASSARTGVVYEQYF
>-|TRBJ1-4|TRBV28|-
TGTGCCAGCAGGCCCGGGTCTTTGAGCGAAAAACTGTTTTTT
CASRPGSLSEKLFF
>-|TRBJ2-7|TRBV30|-
TGTGCCTGGGTCGCGAAGGGGACTGGGGAGCAGTACTTC
CAWVAKGTGEQYF
>-|TRBJ1-1|TRBV6-5|TRBD1
TGTGCCAGCAGTTATAGACAGGGAGAGGCCCATGAAGCTTTCTTT
CASSYRQGEAHEAFF
>-|TRBJ1-1|TRBV11-3|-
TGTGCCAGCAGCTTAGTGGGGGGCACTGAAGCTTTCTTT
CASSLVGGTEAFF
>-|TRBJ2-5|TRBV9|TRBD1
TGTGCCAGCAGCGTAGGGACAGGGGGCCAAGAGACCCAGTACTTC
CASSVGTGGQETQYF
>-|TRBJ2-7|TRBV9|-
TGTGCCAGCAGCGGGGGGCCCCGCTACGAGCAGTACTTC
CASSGGPRYEQYF
>-|TRBJ2-7|TRBV27|TRBD2
TGTGCCAGCAGTTTCATCGGACTAGCGGGTCGATTCACCTACGAGCAGTACTTC
CASSFIGLAGRFTYEQYF
>-|TRBJ1-1|TRBV14|-
TGTGCCAGCAGCCAAGTAGCTGATGGGTATGGGACTGAAGCTTTCTTT
CASSQVADGYGTEAFF
>-|TRBJ2-7|TRBV28|TRBD1
TGTGCCAGCACCCAGGGGGCGCGCTACGAGCAGTACTTC
CASTQGARYEQYF
>-|TRBJ2-7|TRBV28|TRBD1
TGTGCCAGCAGTCTCGCAGGGGGCAACTACGAGCAGTACTTC
CASSLAGGNYEQYF
>-|TRBJ2-3|TRBV19|TRBD1
TGTGCCAGTAGTTTCCGACAGGGTAAAACAGATACGCAGTATTTT
CASSFRQGKTDTQYF
>-|TRBJ1-2|TRBV18|-
TGTGCCAGCTCATCTAGGGCGGGGGGCAGCGGCTACACCTTC
CASSSRAGGSGYTF
>-|TRBJ1-4|TRBV2|-
TGTGCCAGCAACCCAAGGGGCAAGAGTGAAAAACTGTTTTTT
CASNPRGKSEKLFF
>few|TRBJ1-1|TRBV6-5|-
TGTGCCAGCAAAGATTTACAAACCAACACTGAAGCTTTCTTT
CASKDLQTNTEAFF
>-|TRBJ2-3|TRBV10-1|TRBD1
TGCGCCAGCAGCGACAGGGCCCCCGATACGCAGTATTTT
CASSDRAPDTQYF
>-|TRBJ1-5|TRBV19|TRBD1
TGTGCCAGTAGTAAGGACGGCAGGGGGTCCTATAGCAATCAGCCCCAGCATTTT
CASSKDGRGSYSNQPQHF
>-|TRBJ1-3|TRBV30|TRBD1
TGTGCCTGGAGTGAAGGGGGCTTCGGAAACACCATATATTTT
CAWSEGGFGNTIYF
>-|TRBJ1-1|TRBV11-2|TRBD1
TGTGCCAGCACCCCATACCGGACAGGGAACACTGAAGCTTTCTTT
CASTPYRTGNTEAFF
>once|TRBJ1-2|TRBV6-5|TRBD1
TGTGCCAGCAGCGACAGGGATGCCTATGGCTACACCTTC
CASSDRDAYGYTF
>-|TRBJ2-5|TRBV7-7|-
TGTGCCAGCAGCTTAGAAGCAGCGAGGACCCAGTACTTC
CASSLEAARTQYF
>-|TRBJ2-5|TRBV7-8|-
TGTGCCAGCAGTAGCGGACTGGAAGAGACCCAGTACTTC
CASSSGLEETQYF
>once|TRBJ1-5|TRBV24-1|TRBD1
TGTGCCACCAGTGACGCACGGGGACAGGGTAGTCAGCCCCAGCATTTT
CATSDARGQGSQPQHF
>-|TRBJ2-1|TRBV5-1|TRBD2
TGCGCCAGCAGCTTAGGAGCGGGGGCATCCTACAATGAGCAGTTCTTC
CASSLGAGASYNEQFF
>-|TRBJ1-2|TRBV2|TRBD1
TGTGCCAGCAGTGAGGACAGGACTAACTATGGCTACACCTTC
CASSEDRTNYGYTF
>-|TRBJ2-2|TRBV19|-
TGTGCCAGTAGTTTAGGTAGGGACTCCGGGGAGCTGTTTTTT
CASSLGRDSGELFF
>-|TRBJ2-3|TRBV5-4|TRBD2
TGTGCCAGCAGCTTAACTAGCGGGAGTAGAGCAGATACGCAGTATTTT
CASSLTSGSRADTQYF
>-|TRBJ1-1|TRBV5-6|-
TGTGCCAGCAGCTTACAGGGATTGTGGAACACTGAAGCTTTCTTT
CASSLQGLWNTEAFF
>many|TRBJ2-5|TRBV5-4|TRBD2
TGTGCCAGCAGCTTGAGGACTAGCGGGAGAGGAGAGACCCAGTACTTC
CASSLRTSGRGETQYF
>-|TRBJ1-6|TRBV5-8|-
TGTGCCAGCAGCTCCCGACTACTGACCGGCAGCTCCCTCCACTTT
CASSSRLLTGSSLHF
>-|TRBJ2-7|TRBV5-1|-
TGCGCCAGCAGCTTGGAGGCAGGGGCCGAGCAGTACTTC
CASSLEAGAEQYF
>once|TRBJ1-2|TRBV6-5|-
TGTGCCACCACCGGGTCGTTCAACTATGGCTACACCTTC
CATTGSFNYGYTF
>-|TRBJ1-1|TRBV19|TRBD1
TGTGCCAGTCGTGGACAGGGAGCATCTGAAGCTTTCTTT
CASRGQGASEAFF
>once|TRBJ1-1|TRBV5-1|-
TGCGCCAGCAGCTTGGCCCAGGTTACTGAAGCTTTCTTT
CASSLAQVTEAFF
>-|TRBJ2-3|TRBV9|-
TGTGCCAGCAGCACCTCTGCCCGTGGGGGGAGCACAGATACGCAGTATTTT
CASSTSARGGSTDTQYF
>-|TRBJ2-2|TRBV28|TRBD1
TGTGCCAGCAGTTCTCCGGGACAGGGGTCGAGCACCGGGGAGCTGTTTTTT
CASSSPGQGSSTGELFF
>-|TRBJ2-7|TRBV10-1|TRBD1
TGCGCCAGCAGTCCGGGACAGGGCCTGAACGAGCAGTACTTC
CASSPGQGLNEQYF
>-|TRBJ2-1|TRBV20-1|-
TGCAGTGCTAGTAATTCAGGGGCCGTTCGGAATGAGCAGTTCTTC
CSASNSGAVRNEQFF
>-|TRBJ2-5|TRBV18|TRBD2
TGTGCTAGCTCACCAAGGTCGGAGTCGCTAGCGGGAGGTGGAGGAGAGACCCAGTACTTC
CASSPRSESLAGGGGETQYF
>-|TRBJ2-1|TRBV5-1|-
TGCGCCAGCAGCTTCCAGGGCAATGAGCAGTTCTTC
CASSFQGNEQFF
>-|TRBJ2-3|TRBV4-1|TRBD1
TGCGCCAGCAGCCAGAAAGGGACAGGGCCTATGAGGCAGTATTTT
CASSQKGTGPMRQYF
>-|TRBJ1-2|TRBV21-1|-
TGTGCCAGCAGCAAATTCCGGGACAGCTCTAACTATGGCTACACCTTC
CASSKFRDSSNYGYTF
>-|TRBJ2-2|TRBV19|TRBD2
TGTGCCAGTAGTATAACTAGCGGGAACACCGGGGAGCTGTTTTTT
CASSITSGNTGELFF
>once|TRBJ1-5|TRBV30|-
TGTGCCTGGAGCGAACGGGGGGATCAGCCCCAGCATTTT
CAWSERGDQPQHF
>-|TRBJ2-5|TRBV7-3|-
TGTGCCAGCAGTCAGGCGGCGGGTGGAGAGACCCAGTACTTC
CASSQAAGGETQYF
>few|TRBJ2-2|TRBV2|TRBD1
TGTGCCAGCAGAACAGGGGTCACCGGGGAGCTGTTTTTT
CASRTGVTGELFF
>-|TRBJ2-7|TRBV27|TRBD1
TGTGCCAGCAGTTTACTGGGACAGGGGAGCAACGAGCAGTACTTC
CASSLLGQGSNEQYF
>-|TRBJ2-1|TRBV21-1|-
TGTGCCAGCAGCCCCCAAACTGGGCAGGGGGAATACAATGAGCAGTTCTTC
CASSPQTGQGEYNEQFF
>-|TRBJ1-1|TRBV19|TRBD1
TGTGCCAGTAGTCGGGTGGGACAGACGAACACTGAAGCTTTCTTT
CASSRVGQTNTEAFF
>-|TRBJ2-3|TRBV28|-
TGTGCCAGCAGTCCCGCAGGGGAAGGCACAGATACGCAGTATTTT
CASSPAGEGTDTQYF
>-|TRBJ2-3|TRBV2|-
TGTGCCCCTCAGAGGGCTGGGATCGATACGCAGTATTTT
CAPQRAGIDTQYF
>-|TRBJ2-5|TRBV7-2|-
TGTGCCAGCAGCTTAGGGAGCGCGTTCCAAGAGACCCAGTACTTC
CASSLGSAFQETQYF